A single count supports the clone carrying this T cell receptor (beta chain). This sample was included in a study of T cell repertoires in aging, cancer and after chemotherapy. Study overall: The full dataset contained some 8.7 million TCR reads.

TRB rearrangements spanning V, D and J were amplified using mixed TRB-A/B primers. TCRdb ran MiXCR on the multiplex PCR reads and lists one entry per CDR3 protein. Among over a thousand distinct CDR3 sequences listed, about 27% were seen once. The template was genomic DNA from peripheral blood, not RNA. The ends were cut back, 0 bases at V and 3 bases at J, with 17 bases in the middle. Germline lookup yields CDR1 SGHTA and CDR2 FQGNSA. This CDR3 is built from 18 residues. Sequences were obtained from blood. The chain is built from TRBV7-2 and TRBJ2-2; D is unclear. The source of this sequence is a human donor with a solid tumor. CDR3 protein: CASSLAPRTAVDTGELFF. Written as DNA, the CDR3 is TGTGCCAGCAGCTTAGCCCCGAGGACCGCCGTAGACACCGGGGAGCTGTTTTTT.